The 20 T cell receptor beta chains given below trace back to one sample, sequenced in a study of blood T cell repertoires in COVID-19. The assay was immunoSEQ multiplex PCR, and TCRdb's table has in-frame clones only and misses some. The data show about 150,000 clones, around nine tenths seen once. Sequenced sample: peripheral blood. Receptors originate from a woman of 80 years or more with COVID-19, enrolled during active disease.

The chain uses TRBV11-1 and TRBJ2-2, with 10 bases aligning to TRBD1. The junction had 8 bases not matched to a gene; V was cut back by 4 bases and J by 6 bases. Germline lookup yields CDR1 SGHAT and CDR2 FQDESV (reference sequence). This CDR3 has 16 residues. The CDR3 loop reads CASSYKTGGGPGELFF. CDR3 in DNA: TGTGCCAGCAGCTACAAGACAGGGGGCGGGCCCGGGGAGCTGTTTTTT.

The chain carries TRBV28 and TRBJ2-1; 12 nucleotides line up with TRBD2. The CDR3 has 19 amino acids. The J segment lost 0 bases and the V segment lost 6 bases, leaving 12 bases of the junction unmatched. CDR1 and CDR2 (germline): MDHEN, SYDVKM. CDR3 in amino acids: CASRDTSGRIRSSYNEQFF. The CDR3 DNA is TGTGCCAGCAGGGATACTAGCGGGAGGATCCGAAGCTCCTACAATGAGCAGTTCTTC.

The chain carries TRBV2 and TRBJ2-6; perhaps TRBD2 as D (5 bases). V lost 8 bases and J lost 4, with 9 bases in between. Germline-derived CDR1 and CDR2 are SNHLY and FYNNEI. The CDR3 covers 13 residues. The CDR3 protein is CASERAGANVLTF. In DNA, the CDR3 is TGTGCCAGCGAGAGGGCCGGGGCCAACGTCCTGACTTTC.

This chain links TRBV6-2 or TRBV6-3 with TRBJ2-5, with 14 bases lining up with TRBD2. With V trimmed by 5 bases and J by 1 base, 6 bases remained unmatched. Per germline, CDR1 MNHEY and CDR2 SVGEGT. The CDR3 length is 17 residues. CDR3 DNA sequence: TGTGCCAGCAGTAGGGGACTAGCGGGAGCTTTCCAAGAGACCCAGTACTTC. Translation: CASSRGLAGAFQETQYF.

The rearrangement uses TRBV12-3 or TRBV12-4 and TRBJ1-2, with D perhaps matching TRBD1 (6 bases). V was shortened by 4 bases and J by 8 bases, with 14 bases between the two germline ends. The CDR3 covers 13 residues. CDR3 loop: CASSYLTGSGYTF. The CDR3 nucleotides read TGTGCCAGCAGTTACCTCACAGGGTCCGGCTACACCTTC.

The rearrangement links TRBV5-5 to TRBJ2-6; D remains unclear. Trimming shortened V by 0 bases and J by 4 bases, and 11 bases separated the two germline ends. CDR1 and CDR2 (germline): SGHKS, YYEKEE (reference sequence). The length of the CDR3 is 16 residues. The DNA for the CDR3 is TGTGCCAGCAGCTTGGAATGGCACGGGGGGGCCAACGTCCTGACTTTC. Protein: CASSLEWHGGANVLTF.

V usage is TRBV28 and J usage is TRBJ1-2, with 7 nucleotides matching TRBD1. With V trimmed by 6 bases and J by 8 bases, 9 bases remained unmatched. This CDR3 comprises 13 residues. Germline-derived CDR1 and CDR2 are MDHEN and SYDVKM. CDR3 sequence reads: CASSRDSLSGYTF. Written as DNA, the CDR3 is TGTGCCAGCAGCCGGGACAGCCTAAGCGGCTACACCTTC.

This clone is a singleton in its sample. The genes are TRBV7-6 and TRBJ2-5, with 14 positions matching TRBD2. Germline V gives CDR1 SGHVS, CDR2 FNYEAQ. The CDR3 sequence is 16 residues long. V was clipped by 4 bases and J by 4 bases; unmatched bases: 5. This CDR3 reads CASSSGLAGERETQYF. The CDR3, as DNA: TGTGCCAGCAGCTCGGGACTAGCGGGAGAAAGAGAGACCCAGTACTTC.

This sequence joins TRBV6-5 and TRBJ1-1; 7 nucleotides agree with TRBD1. The trim removed 7 bases at V and 4 bases at J, leaving 12 bases unmatched. Germline assignment: CDR1 MNHEY and CDR2 SVGAGI. CDR3 length: 15 amino acids. CDR3 bases: TGTGCCAGCACCGCCTATACAGGGGCCCGCACTGAAGCTTTCTTT. This codes for CASTAYTGARTEAFF.

The V and J genes are TRBV28 and TRBJ2-7, with 12 nucleotides matching TRBD1. V dropped 4 bases and J dropped 9; count of bases not matched to a gene: 10. From germline, CDR1 is MDHEN and CDR2 SYDVKM. The CDR3 spans 15 residues. In nucleotides, the CDR3 is TGTGCCAGCAGTTCGGGACAGGGGGCTTTTTTAGGGCAGTACTTC. Translation: CASSSGQGAFLGQYF.

J is TRBJ2-1 and V is TRBV5-1; 10 bases are shared with TRBD2. J gave up 0 bases and V 4 bases, and 19 bases lay outside the gene matches. CDR1 and CDR2 from the germline V gene are SGHRS and YFSETQ. The CDR3 contains 21 residues. The CDR3 DNA reads as TGCGCCAGCAGCCGCGGGAGGGGTAGCGGGAGGAGTAAAAGCTCCTACAATGAGCAGTTCTTC. Its translation is CASSRGRGSGRSKSSYNEQFF.

This chain uses TRBV9 with TRBJ2-2; D may be TRBD1 (6 bases). V lost 0 bases, J lost 9 bases, and 15 bases lay in between. CDR1 and CDR2 (germline): SGDLS, YYNGEE. The CDR3 is 15 amino acids. The chain's CDR3 is CASSVGQELVRELFF. CDR3 in DNA: TGTGCCAGCAGCGTAGGACAGGAGCTCGTCAGGGAGCTGTTTTTT.

V gene TRBV6-4 combines with J gene TRBJ1-6, with a possible D match to TRBD1 (5 bases). The CDR3 loop spans 13 amino acids. CDR1 MRHNA and CDR2 SNTAGT come from the germline V gene. The V end lost 8 bases, the J end lost 9 bases, and 14 bases lay between the germline ends. The CDR3 DNA reads TGTGCCAGCCGTGGGGCCGAGGGTTCACCCCTCCACTTT. Translating it yields CASRGAEGSPLHF.

The genes are TRBV28 and TRBJ1-2; weak D call: TRBD1 (6 bases). The V end lost 4 bases, the J end lost 6 bases, and 24 bases lay between the germline ends. The germline V gene encodes CDR1 MDHEN and CDR2 SYDVKM. The CDR3 is made up of 17 amino acids. The CDR3 sequence: CASSSSRPGGPRDGYTF. The CDR3 DNA reads as TGTGCCAGCAGTTCTTCACGCCCGGGGGGGCCCAGGGATGGCTACACCTTC.

The rearrangement joins TRBV12-3 or TRBV12-4 to TRBJ1-2, with 7 bases aligning to TRBD1. This CDR3 comprises 11 residues. The junction had 3 bases not matched to a gene; V was cut back by 11 bases and J by 3 bases. Written as DNA, the CDR3 is TGTGCCTCCGGGACAGACTATGGCTACACCTTC. This sequence encodes CASGTDYGYTF.

V is TRBV28 and J is TRBJ1-1, with 7 bases fitting TRBD1. After removal of 5 bases from V and 0 bases from J, the junction contained 6 bases not matched to a gene. The V gene's germline CDR1 is MDHEN and CDR2 SYDVKM. The length of the CDR3 is 15 residues. CDR3 DNA: TGTGCCAGCAGTAACAGGGGAGTTATGAACACTGAAGCTTTCTTT. Protein product: CASSNRGVMNTEAFF. The whole variable domain, remainder taken from reference TRBV28 and TRBJ1-1, is DVKVTQSSRYLVKRTGEKVFLECVQDMDHENMFWYRQDPGLGLRLIYFSYDVKMKEKGDIPEGYSVSREKKERFSLILESASTNQTSMYLCASSNRGVMNTEAFFGQGTRLTVV.

The gene calls are TRBV20-1 and TRBJ1-2; the D gene is possibly TRBD1 (5 bases). Germline V gives CDR1 DFQATT, CDR2 SNEGSKA (reference sequence). This CDR3 has 14 residues. Trimming took off 7 bases at V and 2 bases at J, with 17 bases between the two ends. Here the CDR3 DNA reads TGCAGTGATAGTGGACGGGGGATGAACTATGGCTACACCTTC. Translation: CSDSGRGMNYGYTF.

The J gene is TRBJ2-2, the V gene TRBV4-1, with D unclear. The CDR3 sequence is 15 residues long. The V and J ends lost 2 bases and 3 bases respectively, with 10 bases between them. Germline CDR1 reads MGHRA; CDR2 reads YSYEKL. Here the CDR3 DNA reads TGCGCCAGCAGCCAAAGCCGGGTGGACACCGGGGAGCTGTTTTTT. It encodes CASSQSRVDTGELFF.

The rearrangement joins TRBV6-1 to TRBJ2-6; D gene ambiguous. From germline, CDR1 is MNHNS and CDR2 SASEGT. CDR3 length: 15 residues. V was cut by 3 bases and J by 2 bases, with 8 bases left in between. CDR3 protein: CASSEFTTGANVLTF. The CDR3 nucleotides read TGTGCCAGCAGTGAGTTTACAACTGGGGCCAACGTCCTGACTTTC.

The chain has TRBV9 and TRBJ1-2; TRBD1 agrees at 12 bases. CDR1 and CDR2 from the germline V gene are SGDLS and YYNGEE. CDR3 length: 16 amino acids. V was clipped by 4 bases and J by 1 base; unmatched bases: 5. CDR3 sequence reads: CASSPRDRGRNYGYTF. The CDR3 bases are TGTGCCAGCAGCCCCCGGGACAGGGGGCGTAACTATGGCTACACCTTC.